Listed below are T cell receptor beta chains from one sample, sequenced in a study of T cells in Graves' hyperthyroidism and ophthalmopathy. TCRdb independently ran MiXCR on the multiplex PCR reads; one entry per CDR3 protein. This sample has fewer than 750,000 distinct CDR3 sequences, with roughly 14% found just once. Sequencing was done on a sample of blood. The receptors shown here come from a middle-aged woman with Graves' ophthalmopathy. Both conserved end residues are part of each CDR3. The order of the fields is clone size, D gene, J gene, V gene, CDR3 protein, CDR3 DNA. A D gene is named only where the DNA matches it firmly. The size of a clone is reported for some rows only, either as once, few or many, or as a class for expanded clones.

many TRBD1 TRBJ2-5 TRBV12-3/TRBV12-4 CASSLGRGTQETQYF TGTGCCAGCAGTTTGGGCAGGGGGACACAAGAGACCCAGTACTTC
many - TRBJ1-1 TRBV7-2 CASSLGFQGRTEAFF TGTGCCAGCAGCTTAGGATTCCAGGGGAGGACTGAAGCTTTCTTT
many TRBD1 TRBJ1-2 TRBV5-4 CASSSISGTGGSYGYTF TGTGCCAGCAGCTCTATATCCGGGACAGGGGGCTCCTATGGCTACACCTTC
- - TRBJ1-5 TRBV6-2/TRBV6-3 CASSYASWGSQPQHF TGTGCCAGCAGTTACGCGTCTTGGGGGAGCCAGCCCCAGCATTTT
- - TRBJ1-3 TRBV29-1 CSVEVSGNTIYF TGCAGCGTTGAAGTCTCTGGAAACACCATATATTTT
many - TRBJ2-7 TRBV20-1 CSARAAVYEQYF TGCAGTGCTAGGGCGGCAGTCTACGAGCAGTACTTC
many TRBD1 TRBJ1-5 TRBV28 CASSWTGFMGNQPQHF TGTGCCAGCAGTTGGACAGGGTTTATGGGCAATCAGCCCCAGCATTTT
many - TRBJ2-5 TRBV27 CASSLSLLETQYF TGTGCCAGCAGTTTATCGCTCCTAGAGACCCAGTACTTC
many TRBD2 TRBJ2-7 TRBV4-1 CASSQVGTSGSPYEQYF TGCGCCAGCAGCCAAGTAGGGACTAGCGGGAGTCCCTACGAGCAGTACTTC
many - TRBJ1-6 TRBV12-3/TRBV12-4 CASSLGDNSPLHF TGTGCCAGCAGTTTGGGGGATAATTCACCCCTCCACTTT
- - TRBJ1-1 TRBV2 CASSEDAQGNTEAFF TGTGCCAGCAGTGAAGACGCCCAGGGTAACACTGAAGCTTTCTTT
many - TRBJ1-5 TRBV5-1 CASSLRGEGNQPQHF TGCGCCAGCAGCTTGAGAGGGGAAGGCAATCAGCCCCAGCATTTT
- - TRBJ2-7 TRBV6-2/TRBV6-3 CASGPRRTSYEQYF TGTGCCAGCGGCCCGCGACGGACCTCCTACGAGCAGTACTTC
- - TRBJ2-1 TRBV5-1 CASSLAAGASSYNEQFF TGCGCCAGCAGCTTGGCCGCAGGGGCGTCCTCCTACAATGAGCAGTTCTTC
- - TRBJ1-1 TRBV29-1 CSVKGATEAFF TGCAGCGTTAAGGGAGCGACTGAAGCTTTCTTT
- TRBD1 TRBJ1-2 TRBV6-5 CASSSATGRGYGYTF TGTGCCAGCAGTTCGGCGACAGGGAGGGGGTATGGCTACACCTTC
- TRBD1 TRBJ1-1 TRBV12-3/TRBV12-4 CASNRDRGPTEAFF TGTGCCAGCAACCGGGACAGGGGGCCCACTGAAGCTTTCTTT
few TRBD1 TRBJ2-4 TRBV6-2/TRBV6-3 CASSLGQGALLAKNIQYF TGTGCCAGCAGCCTAGGACAGGGGGCCCTCCTAGCCAAAAACATTCAGTACTTC
- - TRBJ2-2 TRBV29-1 CSVVWRGDGTGELFF TGCAGCGTTGTGTGGAGGGGGGATGGCACCGGGGAGCTGTTTTTT
many - TRBJ2-5 TRBV9 CASSPPLTDTTGWTQYF TGTGCCAGCAGCCCCCCCCTCACCGACACGACCGGCTGGACCCAGTACTTC
many - TRBJ2-5 TRBV28 CASSSQPVQETQYF TGTGCCAGCAGTTCCCAACCCGTCCAGGAGACCCAGTACTTC
many - TRBJ1-1 TRBV7-9 CASSLAQGGYTEAFF TGTGCCAGCAGCTTAGCGCAGGGCGGGTACACTGAAGCTTTCTTT
- TRBD2 TRBJ2-7 TRBV30 CAWAPGLARAYEQYF TGTGCCTGGGCCCCCGGACTAGCGAGAGCCTACGAGCAGTACTTC
many TRBD2 TRBJ2-5 TRBV28 CASSRGEETQYF TGTGCCAGCAGCCGGGGGGAAGAGACCCAGTACTTC